This T cell receptor (beta chain) came from a study of blood T cell repertoires in COVID-19. Study-level information: Samples taken during acute and convalescent COVID-19 were collected in the United States, Italy and Spain. From T cells, B-cell-depleted T cells, or PBMCs came the material, which was cDNA or gDNA.

What the recovered Cohort 3 donors had was two negative PCRs, clearance, or symptom resolution. Repertoires were generated with immunoSEQ multiplex PCR, while TCRdb's copy carries only in-frame clones and drops some. Of around 250,000 clones detected, over 75% appear once; the ten largest clones hold 15%. The CDR3 consists of 11 residues. Germline V CDR1 and CDR2: SQVTM, ANQGSEA. Trimming took 0 bases from V and 12 from J, leaving 11 bases between them. Material for sequencing was PBMCs or T cells enriched from blood (not recorded which). The clonotype was recovered from a man between 18 and 35 years old who had recovered from COVID-19. The gene calls are TRBV29-1 and TRBJ1-2; tentative D call: TRBD1 (5 bases). The CDR3 bases are TGCAGCGTTGAAGACGTGACAGTCCACACCTTC. This sequence encodes CSVEDVTVHTF.